This T cell receptor beta chain was recovered during a study of blood T cell repertoires in COVID-19. Across the study: The samples span acute and convalescent COVID-19 from the United States, Italy and Spain. PBMCs, B-cell-depleted T cells, or T cells were the source of the cDNA or gDNA that made up the material.

Original processing methods: Nucleated cell counts were estimated from reference gene primer amplification. The repertoire was sequenced with immunoSEQ multiplex PCR; TCRdb's copy has only in-frame clones and lacks some. That table supplies the V and J calls and clone size; D and trimming were determined from the DNA. The sample comprises fewer than 140,000 clones, more than 80% of which are singletons, and 11% to 15% rests with the top ten. The specimen sequenced was peripheral blood. This sequence was found in a woman aged 55 to 70 with acute or convalescent COVID-19.

The CDR3 loop is CASSSEDRGHGYTF. In nucleotides, the CDR3 is TGTGCCAGCAGTTCCGAGGACAGGGGGCATGGCTACACCTTC. The chain couples TRBV27 to TRBJ1-2; TRBD1 aligns across 11 bases. The junction had 4 bases not matched to a gene; V was cut back by 4 bases and J by 6 bases. The V gene's germline CDR1 is MNHEY and CDR2 SMNVEV (reference sequence). The CDR3 loop spans 14 amino acids.